A single sample gave rise to the 27 T cell receptor beta chains below, sequenced in a study of shared clonotypes between healthy human individuals. Naive CD8 populations comprised CD45RO-negative cells positively selected for CCR7, excluding terminally differentiated effector memory CD45RA+ cells. Only in-frame clones appear in the TCRdb table, and some are missing; sequencing was by immunoSEQ multiplex PCR. This repertoire shows around 2.1 million clones, about 92% found once; its top ten account for under 2%. Sequencing was performed on naive CD8+ T cells from PBMCs. The receptors were gathered from a man younger than 35 in good health. Some clones in this sample may be carry-over from other donors' samples.

The chain uses TRBV19 and TRBJ2-1; D remains ambiguous. Germline assignment: CDR1 LNHDA and CDR2 SQIVND (reference sequence). Trimming shortened V by 3 bases and J by 10 bases, and 16 bases separated the two germline ends. CDR3 length: 14 residues. DNA for the CDR3: TGTGCCAGTAGTATCGGTCCCCTCGGCGCCGAGCAGTTCTTC. Residues: CASSIGPLGAEQFF.

This clone came up once. This sequence joins TRBV4-2 and TRBJ2-1, with 7 positions matching TRBD1. J lost 3 bases, V lost 0 bases, and 2 bases had no gene match. Germline V gene data show CDR1 as LGHNA and CDR2 as YNFKEQ. The length of the CDR3 is 15 residues. DNA of the CDR3: TGTGCCAGCAGCCAAGATCACAGGGGCTACAATGAGCAGTTCTTC. Its translation: CASSQDHRGYNEQFF.

The chain uses TRBV7-9 and TRBJ1-1; TRBD1 agrees at 9 bases. The CDR3 runs to 15 residues. V lost 5 bases to trimming and J lost 7 bases; unmatched junction nucleotides: 11. Germline CDR1 is SEHNR and CDR2 is FQNEAQ (reference sequence). The CDR3 DNA reads as TGTGCCAGCAGCCGGTGGACAGGGGCTCGATTTGAAGCTTTCTTT. Translated, it gives CASSRWTGARFEAFF.

The rearrangement joins TRBV27 to TRBJ2-5; TRBD2 agrees at 12 bases. The CDR3 length is 18 residues. With V trimmed by 2 bases and J by 5 bases, 12 bases remained unmatched. The germline CDR1 and CDR2 sequences are MNHEY and SMNVEV (reference sequence). The chain's CDR3 is CASSLNRASGRGMETQYF. The CDR3 region has the DNA TGTGCCAGCAGTTTAAATCGGGCTAGCGGGAGGGGTATGGAGACCCAGTACTTC.

The CDR3 nucleotides are TGTGCCAGCAGCTTAGAGGCTAGCGGGCCGGAAGAGCAGTACTTC. Amino acid sequence: CASSLEASGPEEQYF. The chain recombines TRBV11-2 with TRBJ2-7; 8 positions agree with TRBD2. In germline, CDR1 is SGHAT, CDR2 FQNNGV. V was pared by 0 bases and J by 7 bases, with 8 bases of the junction left unmatched. The length of the CDR3 is 15 residues.

The genes are TRBV18 and TRBJ2-1, with 8 bases matching TRBD1. The CDR3 is 16 residues long. J lost 2 bases, V lost 6 bases, and 9 bases had no gene match. The germline CDR1 and CDR2 sequences are KGHSH and LQKENI. The CDR3 coding sequence is TGTGCCAGCTCCCCGGGACAGGCAGGCCCCTACAATGAGCAGTTCTTC. It yields the protein CASSPGQAGPYNEQFF.

This chain uses TRBV30 with TRBJ1-3, with TRBD1 matching over 7 bases. This CDR3 contains 16 residues. In germline, CDR1 is GTSNPN, CDR2 SVGIG (reference sequence). The trim removed 0 bases at V and 0 bases at J, leaving 5 bases unmatched. The CDR3 is CAWSVTGAPSGNTIYF. The CDR3 bases are TGTGCCTGGAGTGTAACAGGGGCCCCCTCTGGAAACACCATATATTTT.

This chain uses TRBV11-2 with TRBJ2-2; D gene unclear. The CDR3 is 16 residues long. V lost 7 bases, J lost 7 bases, and 22 bases lay in between. Germline lookup yields CDR1 SGHAT and CDR2 FQNNGV. The chain's CDR3 is CASTLGWGKSSGELFF. The CDR3 nucleotides read TGTGCCAGCACCCTAGGTTGGGGAAAGAGTAGCGGGGAGCTGTTTTTT.

The V call is TRBV27, the J call TRBJ1-2; maybe TRBD1 (5 bases). Germline V lookup: CDR1 MNHEY, CDR2 SMNVEV (reference sequence). Trimming removed 3 bases from V and 4 bases from J, with 15 bases in between. The CDR3 extends over 15 amino acids. For the CDR3, the DNA is TGTGCCAGCAGTTTGTGGGGCCCGAAGACCTATGGCTACACCTTC. Translated: CASSLWGPKTYGYTF.

Regarding this clone: Other DNA sequences in this sample translate to the same CDR3. The V call is TRBV29-1, the J call TRBJ2-7; 7 nucleotides agree with TRBD1. Germline CDR1 SQVTM, CDR2 ANQGSEA. This CDR3 region has 12 residues. V lost 6 bases to trimming and J lost 2 bases; unmatched junction nucleotides: 4. CDR3 protein: CSVRGTAYEQYF. In nucleotides, the CDR3 is TGCAGCGTGAGGGGGACAGCCTACGAGCAGTACTTC.

The gene calls are TRBV27 and TRBJ1-2, with a possible D match to TRBD1 (5 bases). Trimming removed 0 bases from V and 8 bases from J, with 10 bases in between. This CDR3 is built from 13 residues. Looked up from germline, CDR1 is MNHEY and CDR2 is SMNVEV (reference sequence). The CDR3 is CASSLSGVGGYTF. The CDR3 DNA follows: TGTGCCAGCAGTTTATCAGGGGTCGGCGGCTACACCTTC.

This chain joins TRBV27 and TRBJ1-1, with D maybe TRBD1 (5 bases). V was pared by 6 bases and J by 4 bases, with 15 bases between. Germline CDR1 is MNHEY and CDR2 is SMNVEV (reference sequence). The CDR3 contains 14 residues. CDR3 DNA: TGTGCCAGCAGCCCAACGAGGGGCTTCACTGAAGCTTTCTTT. Translated: CASSPTRGFTEAFF.

This clone was seen more than once but under ten times. The chain recombines TRBV19 with TRBJ1-1; D gene ambiguous. Germline V CDR1 and CDR2: LNHDA, SQIVND (reference sequence). V was shortened by 7 bases and J by 3 bases, with 18 bases between the two germline ends. The CDR3 extends over 15 amino acids. This CDR3 is CASNPALTLYTEAFF. The CDR3 DNA reads TGTGCCAGTAATCCCGCCCTGACCCTCTACACTGAAGCTTTCTTT.

The chain carries TRBV27 and TRBJ1-5, with a possible D match to TRBD1 (6 bases). Germline lookup yields CDR1 MNHEY and CDR2 SMNVEV (reference sequence). V dropped 2 bases and J dropped 4 bases, with 12 bases sitting between them. This CDR3 spans 15 amino acids. The chain's CDR3 is CASSLRGVENQPQHF. CDR3 in DNA: TGTGCCAGCAGTTTAAGGGGGGTCGAGAATCAGCCCCAGCATTTT.

The rearrangement joins TRBV30 to TRBJ2-7, with D maybe TRBD2 (5 bases). The CDR3 is 13 amino acids. V was cut by 0 bases and J by 2 bases, with 8 bases left in between. CDR1 GTSNPN and CDR2 SVGIG come from the germline V gene (reference sequence). The CDR3 coding sequence is TGTGCCTGGAGTGTACGCGGGCCCTACGAGCAGTACTTC. It is translated as CAWSVRGPYEQYF.

The CDR3 loop is CASGTGVGETQYF. For the CDR3, the DNA is TGCGCCAGCGGGACAGGGGTTGGAGAGACCCAGTACTTC. The V gene is TRBV4-1, the J gene TRBJ2-5; TRBD1 matches 10 bases. CDR3 length: 13 amino acids. Germline CDR1 is MGHRA and CDR2 is YSYEKL. V lost 8 bases and J lost 4; bases outside the gene matches: 4.

The chain is built from TRBV4-1 and TRBJ1-3; maybe TRBD1 (5 bases). With 0 bases removed from V and 3 bases from J, the gap between germline ends came to 15 bases. The CDR3 runs to 17 residues. Germline loops: CDR1 MGHRA, CDR2 YSYEKL. In DNA, the CDR3 is TGCGCCAGCAGCCAAGATCCGGAGGGGCTCGGTGGAAACACCATATATTTT. Protein sequence: CASSQDPEGLGGNTIYF.

This chain connects TRBV28 to TRBJ1-6, with 9 nucleotides matching TRBD1. Germline CDR1 reads MDHEN; CDR2 reads SYDVKM. The CDR3 consists of 19 residues. V lost 4 bases and J lost 7; bases outside the gene matches: 17. CDR3 DNA: TGTGCCAGCAGTTCCGTCCGGGACAGGGTAAAGTGGGGGAATTCACCCCTCCACTTT. This encodes CASSSVRDRVKWGNSPLHF.

V and J are TRBV11-3 and TRBJ1-1, with TRBD1 matching over 7 bases. With 4 bases clipped from V and 3 bases from J, the junction kept 11 bases outside the gene matches. Looked up from germline, CDR1 is SGHNT and CDR2 is YENEEA. The CDR3 loop spans 16 amino acids. For the CDR3, the DNA is TGTGCCAGCAGCTCACAAGGCCGTACAGGGGACACTGAAGCTTTCTTT. This encodes CASSSQGRTGDTEAFF.

The chain joins TRBV27 to TRBJ2-1; 8 bases agree with TRBD1. The junction had 8 bases not matched to a gene; V was cut back by 4 bases and J by 0 bases. This CDR3 contains 17 residues. Looked up from germline, CDR1 is MNHEY and CDR2 is SMNVEV (reference sequence). CDR3: CASSYRQGRSSYNEQFF. The DNA of the CDR3 is TGTGCCAGCAGTTACAGACAGGGGAGAAGCTCCTACAATGAGCAGTTCTTC.

This clone has just a few counts. The CDR3 loop is CASSVFRDGLPGTEAFF. The CDR3, as DNA: TGTGCCAGCAGTGTCTTCCGGGACGGACTCCCGGGTACTGAAGCTTTCTTT. The chain uses TRBV2 and TRBJ1-1, with D tentatively TRBD1 (5 bases). Germline CDR1 reads SNHLY; CDR2 reads FYNNEI. The CDR3 covers 17 residues. V was trimmed by 4 bases and J by 5 bases, leaving 23 bases between them. The variable domain in full, completed from reference TRBV2 and TRBJ1-1, reads EPEVTQTPSHQVTQMGQEVILRCVPISNHLYFYWYRQILGQKVEFLVSFYNNEISEKSEIFDDQFSVERPDGSNFTLKIRSTKLEDSAMYFCASSVFRDGLPGTEAFFGQGTRLTVV.

V usage is TRBV4-3 and J usage is TRBJ2-1; possibly TRBD2 for D (5 bases). This CDR3 comprises 16 residues. From germline, CDR1 is LGHNA and CDR2 YSLEER. Deletions cut 0 bases from V and 0 bases from J, with 9 bases between. For the CDR3, the DNA is TGCGCCAGCAGCCAAGACCGGGAAAGCTCCTACAATGAGCAGTTCTTC. It encodes CASSQDRESSYNEQFF.

About this clone: In the same sample, other DNA sequences code for this CDR3. This chain uses TRBV27 with TRBJ1-1, with D unresolved. Trimming took off 8 bases at V and 4 bases at J, with 11 bases between the two ends. CDR1 is MNHEY, CDR2 SMNVEV, per germline (reference sequence). The CDR3 has 12 amino acids. CDR3 sequence (DNA): TGTGCCAGCCGAGGACGGGGCACTGAAGCTTTCTTT. This gives the protein CASRGRGTEAFF.

The V and J genes are TRBV6-5 and TRBJ2-3; the match to TRBD2 covers 15 bases. The CDR3 runs to 15 residues. The trim removed 5 bases at V and 5 bases at J, leaving 2 bases unmatched. The germline V gene has CDR1 MNHEY and CDR2 SVGAGI. The CDR3 spells CASSRTSGRVDTQYF. DNA for the CDR3: TGTGCCAGCAGTCGGACTAGCGGGAGGGTAGATACGCAGTATTTT.

This chain links TRBV21-1 with TRBJ2-1; the table calls TRBD1, which could not be checked here. TRBV21-1 corresponds to a pseudogene. This CDR3 has 15 amino acids. CDR3 sequence: CASWVLLYPPGEQFF. In DNA form, the CDR3 reads TGTGCCAGCTGGGTCCTTCTTTACCCTCCAGGTGAGCAGTTCTTC.

Points on this clone: This CDR3 is also generated by other DNA sequences in the sample. The chain carries TRBV9 and TRBJ1-1; D is unresolved. This CDR3 is 14 amino acids long. Germline lookup yields CDR1 SGDLS and CDR2 YYNGEE. V lost 0 bases and J 2 bases, leaving 8 bases between the germline ends. The CDR3: CASSVVGQNTEAFF. CDR3 sequence (DNA): TGTGCCAGCAGCGTAGTAGGGCAAAACACTGAAGCTTTCTTT.

The chain combines TRBV19 with TRBJ1-1; D perhaps matches TRBD1 (6 bases). This CDR3 is built from 14 residues. With 8 bases removed from V and 1 base from J, the gap between germline ends came to 14 bases. CDR1 is LNHDA, CDR2 SQIVND, per germline (reference sequence). Here the CDR3 reads CASAHGTQNTEAFF. CDR3 nucleotide sequence: TGTGCCAGTGCCCACGGGACACAGAACACTGAAGCTTTCTTT.